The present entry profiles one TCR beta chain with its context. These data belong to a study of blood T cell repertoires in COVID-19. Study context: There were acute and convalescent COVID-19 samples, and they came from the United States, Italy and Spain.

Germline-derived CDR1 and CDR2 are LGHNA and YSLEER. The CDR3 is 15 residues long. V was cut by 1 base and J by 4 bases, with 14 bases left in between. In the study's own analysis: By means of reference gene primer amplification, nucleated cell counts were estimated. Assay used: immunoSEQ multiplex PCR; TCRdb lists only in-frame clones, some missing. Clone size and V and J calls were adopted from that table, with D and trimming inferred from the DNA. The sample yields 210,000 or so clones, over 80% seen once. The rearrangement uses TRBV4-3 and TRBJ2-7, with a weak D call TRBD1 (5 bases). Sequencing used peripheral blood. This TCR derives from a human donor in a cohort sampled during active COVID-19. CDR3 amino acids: CASSQGAGYSYEQYF. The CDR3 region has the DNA TGCGCCAGCAGCCAAGGTGCAGGGTATTCTTACGAGCAGTACTTC.